The T cell receptor (beta chain) described here comes from a study of blood T cell repertoires in COVID-19. The CDR3 consists of 15 residues. Germline V gives CDR1 LNHDA, CDR2 SQIVND (reference sequence). J gave up 8 bases and V 5 bases, and 9 bases lay outside the gene matches. In the authors' workflow: Nucleated cell counts were estimated from reference gene primer amplification. Data came from immunoSEQ multiplex PCR; TCRdb stores just in-frame clones and leaves some out. D and trimming were read from the DNA, whereas the V and J calls and clone size are those reported in that table. The repertoire consists of 390,000 or so clones, with 75% to 90% occurring once and the leading ten covering approximately 1.4%.

The specimen was peripheral blood. V usage is TRBV19 and J usage is TRBJ1-2, with TRBD1 matching 12 bases. This clonotype was sampled from a woman under 40 with active or convalescent COVID-19. The CDR3: CASSETGQGARGYTF. The CDR3, as DNA: TGTGCCAGTAGTGAGACGGGACAGGGGGCTCGAGGCTACACCTTC.